This T cell receptor (beta chain) derives from a study of shared clonotypes between healthy human individuals. Clones were read by immunoSEQ multiplex PCR, and TCRdb kept only the in-frame ones, dropping some. The sample consists of about 2.1 million clones, 85% to 95% of them appearing once. Terminally differentiated effector memory CD45RA+ cells were excluded by CCR7 positive selection of CD45RO-negative cells. Germline V gene lookup returns CDR1 SGHVS and CDR2 FQNEAQ. V was clipped by 5 bases and J by 0 bases; unmatched bases: 1. The CDR3 extends over 15 amino acids. The receptor's source is a man in his late teens or twenties in good health. Some clones in this sample may be carry-over from other donors' samples. The gene calls are TRBV7-8 and TRBJ2-2, with 9 bases lining up with TRBD2. The material sequenced was naive CD8+ T cells from PBMCs. Written as DNA, the CDR3 is TGTGCCAGCAGCCGACTAGCGGCGAACACCGGGGAGCTGTTTTTT. Translating it yields CASSRLAANTGELFF.